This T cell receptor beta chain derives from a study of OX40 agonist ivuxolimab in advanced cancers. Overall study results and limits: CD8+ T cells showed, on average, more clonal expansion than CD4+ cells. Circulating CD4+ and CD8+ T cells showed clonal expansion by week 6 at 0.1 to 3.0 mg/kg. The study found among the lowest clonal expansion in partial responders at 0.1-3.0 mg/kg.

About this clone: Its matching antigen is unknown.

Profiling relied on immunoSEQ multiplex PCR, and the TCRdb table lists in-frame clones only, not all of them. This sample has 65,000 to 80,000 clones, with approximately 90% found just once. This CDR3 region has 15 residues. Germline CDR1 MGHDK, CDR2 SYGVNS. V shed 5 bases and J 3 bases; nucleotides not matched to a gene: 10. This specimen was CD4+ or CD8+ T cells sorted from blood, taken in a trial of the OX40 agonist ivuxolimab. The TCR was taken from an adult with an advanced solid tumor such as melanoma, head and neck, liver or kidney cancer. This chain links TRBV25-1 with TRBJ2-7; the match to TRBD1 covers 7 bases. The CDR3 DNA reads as TGTGCCAGCAGTCGATCGGACAGGCGAAGCTACGAGCAGTACTTC. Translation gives CASSRSDRRSYEQYF.